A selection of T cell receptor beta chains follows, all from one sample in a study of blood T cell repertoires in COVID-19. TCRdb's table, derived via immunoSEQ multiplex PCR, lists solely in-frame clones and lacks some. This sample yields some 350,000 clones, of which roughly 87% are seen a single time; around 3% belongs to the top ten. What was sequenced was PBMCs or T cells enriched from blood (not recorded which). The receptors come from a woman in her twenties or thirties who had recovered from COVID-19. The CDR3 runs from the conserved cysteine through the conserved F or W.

CASSNPDRGYEQYF TRBJ2-7 TRBV28
CASSVSGTEAFF TRBJ1-1 TRBV2
CASSLMRAPGNTIYF TRBJ1-3 TRBV11-2
CASSLAGAQSYEQYF TRBJ2-7 TRBV7-2
CASSFSLTLSNQPQHF TRBJ1-5 TRBV5-1
CASSLLGQAGNTIYF TRBJ1-3 TRBV5-4
CASRIGEGGELFF TRBJ2-2 TRBV7-9
CASSSRLAGEIGGELFF TRBJ2-2 TRBV7-6
CASSQGLDGYGYTF TRBJ1-2 TRBV27
CASSQGDRENTEAFF TRBJ1-1 TRBV4-1
CASSLTSGGYEQYF TRBJ2-7 TRBV7-2